This T cell receptor beta chain was recorded in a study of early T cells in non-severe SARS-CoV-2 infection. Overall study: Alpha and beta chains were unpaired, from unsorted whole-blood bulk RNA.

Individual cDNA molecules carried attached unique molecular identifiers. TCRdb redid the calling of the 5' RACE reads with MiXCR, one entry per CDR3 protein. The sample contains some 34,000 distinct CDR3 sequences, approximately 10% of which appear only once. This clonotype was seen only a few times. CDR3 length: 16 amino acids. The V and J ends lost 3 bases and 7 bases respectively, with 18 bases between them. The TCR originated in an adult who was a healthcare worker with PCR-confirmed SARS-CoV-2 infection or an uninfected control (not recorded which). Sample: whole blood. The gene calls are TRBV12-3 or TRBV12-4 and TRBJ2-2; TRBD2 might be the D (6 bases). CDR3 in DNA: TGTGCCAGCAGTTTCTGGGTCCGGGGGATAGGCGGGGAGCTGTTTTTT. Residues: CASSFWVRGIGGELFF.